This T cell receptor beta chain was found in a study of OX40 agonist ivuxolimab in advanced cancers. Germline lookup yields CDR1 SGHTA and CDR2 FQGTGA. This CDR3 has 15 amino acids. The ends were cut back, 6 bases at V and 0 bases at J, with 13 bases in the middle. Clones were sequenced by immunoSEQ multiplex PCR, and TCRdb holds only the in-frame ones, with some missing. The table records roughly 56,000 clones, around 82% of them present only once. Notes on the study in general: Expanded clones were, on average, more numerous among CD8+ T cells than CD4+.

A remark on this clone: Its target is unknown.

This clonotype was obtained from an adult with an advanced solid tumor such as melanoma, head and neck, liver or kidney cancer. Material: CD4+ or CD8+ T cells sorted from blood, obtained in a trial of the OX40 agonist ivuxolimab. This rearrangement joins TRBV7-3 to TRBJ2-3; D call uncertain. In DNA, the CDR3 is TGTGCCAGCAGTGAGCGCGGCGCTAGCACAGATACGCAGTATTTT. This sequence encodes CASSERGASTDTQYF.